This TCR beta chain was profiled in a study of blood T cell repertoires in COVID-19. Sequencing used immunoSEQ multiplex PCR; TCRdb keeps in-frame clones, though not all of them. There are approximately 90,000 clones in the sample; 85% occur only once, and 38% lies in the top ten. The source of this sequence is a man aged 80 or over with acute or convalescent COVID-19. Material for sequencing was peripheral blood.

This CDR3 is CASSVEQGRAFF. The CDR3 DNA is TGTGCCAGCAGCGTAGAACAGGGCCGAGCTTTCTTT. This chain uses TRBV9 with TRBJ1-1; D is possibly TRBD1 (6 bases). The CDR3 extends over 12 amino acids. Germline lookup yields CDR1 SGDLS and CDR2 YYNGEE. V lost 0 bases and J lost 10, with 10 bases in between.